Reported below is one T cell receptor beta chain. There are 13 residues in the CDR3. Per germline, CDR1 MDHEN and CDR2 SYDVKM. With 4 bases removed from V and 0 bases from J, the gap between germline ends came to 7 bases. This specimen comes from a study of OX40 agonist ivuxolimab in advanced cancers. Sequencing used immunoSEQ multiplex PCR; TCRdb keeps in-frame clones, though not all of them. The sample shows over 75,000 clones, 87% of them seen only once. The genes are TRBV28 and TRBJ2-7; D is undetermined. The receptor was isolated from an adult with an advanced solid tumor such as melanoma, head and neck, liver or kidney cancer. The sample here was CD4+ or CD8+ T cells sorted from blood, taken in a trial of the OX40 agonist ivuxolimab. The CDR3 bases are TGTGCCAGCAGTTCCCCGAGCTCCTACGAGCAGTACTTC. It translates to CASSSPSSYEQYF.